The clone carrying this T cell receptor (beta chain) has a count of ten or more. This entry belongs to a study of early T cells in non-severe SARS-CoV-2 infection. Study-wide background: Sequencing was performed on bulk RNA from unsorted whole blood, leaving chains unpaired.

This CDR3 comprises 13 residues. Trimming took 4 bases from V and 0 from J, leaving 6 bases between them. The germline CDR1 and CDR2 sequences are SNHLY and FYNNEI. MiXCR, applied by TCRdb to the 5' RACE reads, yields one record per CDR3 protein. Of 40,000 to 50,000 distinct CDR3 sequences detected, about 5.2% appear once; the ten largest clones hold 5.4%. This rearrangement joins TRBV2 to TRBJ1-1; D ambiguous. This receptor was taken from an adult who was a healthcare worker with PCR-confirmed SARS-CoV-2 infection or an uninfected control (not recorded which). Sequenced here: whole blood, sampled at baseline. CDR3 DNA: TGTGCCAGCAGTGTTAGCGTGAACACTGAAGCTTTCTTT. The encoded protein is CASSVSVNTEAFF.